This TCR beta chain was captured by sequencing in a study of cytomegalovirus exposure and HLA in healthy donors. The CDR3 is 13 residues long. Per the germline V gene, CDR1 is LNHDA and CDR2 is SQIVND (reference sequence). V dropped 3 bases and J dropped 7 bases, with 10 bases sitting between them. As to this clone: What it binds is not known.

A multiplex PCR was run with 60 Vbeta primers and 13 Jbeta primers. Profiling relied on immunoSEQ multiplex PCR, and the TCRdb table lists in-frame clones only, not all of them. The sample carries approximately 210,000 clones, more than 75% recorded once. Study-wide points: Three chains linked to CMV were shown in vitro to be specific for CMV antigens. Later on, a genetic analysis was performed. It linked a missense variant in DCLRE1C with V- and J-gene trimming of TCR beta.

The sample consisted of PBMCs. The TCR sequence derives from a man aged 40-49 years in good health and CMV-seropositive. The rearrangement links TRBV19 to TRBJ2-1, with TRBD2 as a possible D gene (5 bases). Here the CDR3 DNA reads TGTGCCAGTAGTATCCGGGATTTGAATGAGCAGTTCTTC. Its translation: CASSIRDLNEQFF.